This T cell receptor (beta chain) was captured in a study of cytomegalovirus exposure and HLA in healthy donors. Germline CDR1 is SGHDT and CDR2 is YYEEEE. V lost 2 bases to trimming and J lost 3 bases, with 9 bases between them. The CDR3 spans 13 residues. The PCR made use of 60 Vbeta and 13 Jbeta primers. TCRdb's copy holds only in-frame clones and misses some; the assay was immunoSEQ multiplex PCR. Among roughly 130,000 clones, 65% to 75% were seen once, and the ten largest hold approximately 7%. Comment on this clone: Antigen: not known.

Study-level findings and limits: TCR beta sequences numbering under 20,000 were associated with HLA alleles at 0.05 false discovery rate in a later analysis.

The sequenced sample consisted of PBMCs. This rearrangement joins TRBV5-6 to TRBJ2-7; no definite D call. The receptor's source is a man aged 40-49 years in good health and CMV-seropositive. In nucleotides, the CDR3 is TGTGCCAGCAGCTTTGGGCAGTACTACGAGCAGTACTTC. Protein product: CASSFGQYYEQYF.